The 11 T cell receptor beta chains below all came from one sample that was sequenced in a study of blood T cell repertoires in COVID-19. The assay was immunoSEQ multiplex PCR, and TCRdb's table has in-frame clones only and misses some. The table lists approximately 360,000 clones, about 90% of them singletons. The sequenced sample was peripheral blood. These receptors originate from a man aged 35 to 55 with acute or convalescent COVID-19.

J is TRBJ2-5 and V is TRBV12-5; no reliable D call. Per germline, CDR1 LGHNT and CDR2 FRNRAP. V was pared by 0 bases and J by 2 bases, with 10 bases between. CDR3 length equals 15 residues. The CDR3, as DNA: TGTGCTAGTGGTTTGGTCAGTGCTAGACAAGAGACCCAGTACTTC. Amino acid sequence: CASGLVSARQETQYF.

This clone was picked up one time. The rearrangement uses TRBV18 and TRBJ2-1, with TRBD1 identical over 8 bases. Germline V CDR1 and CDR2: KGHSH, LQKENI. CDR3 length: 15 residues. V gave up 2 bases and J gave up 8 bases; unmatched junction bases: 8. The CDR3: CASSPEQGALYEQFF. CDR3 bases: TGTGCCAGCTCACCAGAGCAGGGGGCGTTGTATGAGCAGTTCTTC.

V is TRBV3-1 (or the pseudogene TRBV3-2) and J is TRBJ1-2; no firm D call. Germline values: CDR1 LGHDT, CDR2 YNNKEL (reference sequence). There are 13 residues in the CDR3. V lost 4 bases and J lost 0, with 6 bases in between. This chain's CDR3 is CASSPTANYGYTF. CDR3 in DNA: TGTGCCAGCAGCCCCACAGCTAACTATGGCTACACCTTC.

The chain has TRBV2 and TRBJ2-3, with TRBD1 identical over 7 bases. The CDR3 has 13 residues. Germline values: CDR1 SNHLY, CDR2 FYNNEI. The V segment lost 6 bases and the J segment 5 bases; nucleotides outside the gene matches: 5. DNA of the CDR3: TGTGCCAGCAGCGACAGGGTCGAAGATACGCAGTATTTT. It translates to CASSDRVEDTQYF.

This clone was observed a few times. The V gene is TRBV6-4, the J gene TRBJ1-5; D gene uncertain. The V end was cut by 0 bases, the J end by 2 bases, with 11 bases between. The CDR3 runs to 16 residues. Germline V gene data show CDR1 as MRHNA and CDR2 as SNTAGT. CDR3: CASSDSGGKGNQPQHF. The CDR3 DNA sequence: TGTGCCAGCAGTGACTCGGGAGGGAAGGGCAATCAGCCCCAGCATTTT.

The CDR3 DNA reads as TGTGCCAGCAGCTCCCCCATGACAGCCACAGATACGCAGTATTTT. Translated, it gives CASSSPMTATDTQYF. This rearrangement joins TRBV7-9 to TRBJ2-3; possibly TRBD1 for D (5 bases). V lost 4 bases and J lost 2, with 13 bases in between. This CDR3 has 15 residues. Germline V CDR1 and CDR2: SEHNR, FQNEAQ (reference sequence).

This clone has a single count. Other DNA sequences within the sample encode an identical CDR3. The rearrangement uses TRBV6-1 and TRBJ2-7; TRBD2 matches at 10 bases. Germline CDR1 and CDR2: MNHNS and SASEGT. The V gene end was trimmed by 0 bases and the J gene end by 1 base; junction bases not matched to a gene: 0. This CDR3 has 15 amino acids. The CDR3 DNA is TGTGCCAGCAGTGAAGCTAGCGGGGGGTCCTACGAGCAGTACTTC. This translates into CASSEASGGSYEQYF.

The rearrangement links TRBV9 to TRBJ2-3; tentative D call: TRBD2 (6 bases). The CDR3 sequence is 16 residues long. Germline loops: CDR1 SGDLS, CDR2 YYNGEE. With 0 bases removed from V and 2 bases from J, the gap between germline ends came to 13 bases. CDR3 in DNA: TGTGCCAGCAGCGTAGAGGGCGGGGCTAACACAGATACGCAGTATTTT. Residues: CASSVEGGANTDTQYF.

The V call is TRBV15, the J call TRBJ1-1; D is ambiguous. The CDR3 is 13 amino acids. Trimming removed 6 bases from V and 0 bases from J, with 8 bases in between. Germline CDR1 is LNHNV and CDR2 is YYDKDF (reference sequence). CDR3 nucleotide sequence: TGTGCCACCAGTTCCGACATGAACACTGAAGCTTTCTTT. Encoded protein: CATSSDMNTEAFF.

This chain links TRBV30 with TRBJ2-3, with 8 bases aligning to TRBD2. V gave up 1 base and J gave up 5 bases; unmatched junction bases: 5. CDR3 size: 14 residues. From germline, CDR1 is GTSNPN and CDR2 SVGIG (reference sequence). The CDR3 here is CAWSAGGTGDTQYF. Written as DNA, the CDR3 is TGTGCCTGGAGTGCGGGGGGGACGGGAGATACGCAGTATTTT.

The CDR3 region has the DNA TGTGCCAGCAGCCTACGGACTAGCGACATTGTGGACGAGCAGTACTTC. Translating it yields CASSLRTSDIVDEQYF. This rearrangement joins TRBV7-8 to TRBJ2-7, with TRBD2 matching 9 bases. The CDR3 is made up of 16 amino acids. The V segment lost 5 bases and the J segment 5 bases; nucleotides outside the gene matches: 13. The germline V gene encodes CDR1 SGHVS and CDR2 FQNEAQ.